This TCR beta chain was recorded in a study of shared clonotypes between healthy human individuals. Every immunoSEQ plate was one replicate of a subset's evenly spread DNA. TCRdb's table, derived via immunoSEQ multiplex PCR, lists solely in-frame clones and lacks some. The data contain 800,000 to 1,200,000 clones, about four fifths of them singletons. Donors, healthy HIV-negative adults, lacked recent acute infections or vaccinations. The germline V gene has CDR1 MNHEY and CDR2 SVGAGI. Trimming removed 1 base at V and 1 base at J, with 7 bases between. CDR3 length equals 14 residues. This clone came up many times.

The clonotype comes from a man in his late teens or twenties in good health. Some clones in this sample may be carry-over from other donors' samples. J is TRBJ2-5 and V is TRBV6-5, with D unresolved. The sample consisted of memory CD4+ T cells from PBMCs. The sample's subset: CD45RA-negative fraction. CDR3 sequence: CASSYYSGQETQYF. CDR3 nucleotides: TGTGCCAGCAGTTACTACAGTGGCCAAGAGACCCAGTACTTC.